These 23 T cell receptor beta chains share one sample of origin, sequenced in a study of blood T cell repertoires in COVID-19. Some clones are missing from TCRdb's copy, which holds only in-frame ones; the method was immunoSEQ multiplex PCR. The data hold roughly 140,000 clones, with under 90% observed a single time. The sequencing input was peripheral blood. Receptors were obtained from a man aged 55 to 69 with acute or convalescent COVID-19.

This clone appeared a single time. This chain joins TRBV7-2 and TRBJ1-2; D gene unclear. The V gene's germline CDR1 is SGHTA and CDR2 FQGNSA. The CDR3 spans 15 residues. The germline V and J ends were trimmed by 5 bases and 3 bases, with 16 bases remaining between them. DNA of the CDR3: TGTGCCAGCAGCAAACAGACGGGAGAGCACTATGGCTACACCTTC. Its protein product is CASSKQTGEHYGYTF.

J is TRBJ2-7 and V is TRBV7-2; D is perhaps TRBD2 (6 bases). The length of the CDR3 is 14 residues. CDR1 SGHTA and CDR2 FQGNSA come from the germline V gene. The V end was cut by 2 bases, the J end by 6 bases, with 14 bases between. The CDR3 DNA is TGTGCCAGCAGCTTAATTCCGGGAGTGCTCGAGCAGTACTTC. Protein: CASSLIPGVLEQYF.

The V gene is TRBV2, the J gene TRBJ2-1; 10 bases match TRBD2. Looked up from germline, CDR1 is SNHLY and CDR2 is FYNNEI. CDR3 size: 14 residues. The V segment lost 5 bases and the J segment 2 bases; nucleotides outside the gene matches: 0. The DNA for the CDR3 is TGTGCCAGCAGTAGCGGGAGGGCCTACAATGAGCAGTTCTTC. It codes for CASSSGRAYNEQFF.

The CDR3 sequence: CASSKGQGGNTIYF. The CDR3 coding sequence is TGTGCCAGCAGTAAGGGACAGGGGGGAAACACCATATATTTT. The J gene is TRBJ1-3, the V gene TRBV2, with TRBD1 identical over 10 bases. Trimming removed 5 bases from V and 4 bases from J; junction bases left unmatched: 2. The CDR3 extends over 14 amino acids. Germline assignment: CDR1 SNHLY and CDR2 FYNNEI.

This sequence joins TRBV7-2 and TRBJ1-2; D might be TRBD1 (6 bases). CDR1 and CDR2 (germline): SGHTA, FQGNSA. The CDR3 has 12 residues. V was shortened by 2 bases and J by 8 bases, with 9 bases between the two germline ends. CDR3 sequence reads: CASSLHRDGYTF. In nucleotides, the CDR3 is TGTGCCAGCAGCTTACACAGGGACGGCTACACCTTC.

This clone showed up just a few times. V usage is TRBV9 and J usage is TRBJ2-1; 8 bases are a match to TRBD2. Germline CDR1 SGDLS, CDR2 YYNGEE. V shed 3 bases, J shed 8 bases, and the junction held 10 bases outside the gene matches. The CDR3 has 15 residues. The CDR3 spells CASSARGGRLDEQFF. The CDR3, as DNA: TGTGCCAGCAGCGCTCGCGGGGGGCGGTTGGATGAGCAGTTCTTC. Complete variable domain (other parts from reference TRBV9 and TRBJ2-1): DSGVTQTPKHLITATGQRVTLRCSPRSGDLSVYWYQQSLDQGLQFLIQYYNGEERAKGNILERFSAQQFPDLHSELNLSSLELGDSALYFCASSARGGRLDEQFFGPGTRLTVL.

The chain joins TRBV5-4 to TRBJ2-1, with D maybe TRBD2 (5 bases). This CDR3 contains 15 residues. V lost 0 bases and J lost 6, with 13 bases in between. The germline V gene encodes CDR1 SGHNT and CDR2 YYREEE (reference sequence). The CDR3 nucleotides read TGTGCCAGCAGCTTGGCCTTGGCTGCGGGCAATGAGCAGTTCTTC. Translation gives CASSLALAAGNEQFF.

The genes are TRBV12-5 and TRBJ2-6, with 10 bases that match TRBD1. Trimming removed 6 bases from V and 3 bases from J; junction bases left unmatched: 5. The CDR3 is made up of 16 amino acids. The V gene's germline CDR1 is LGHNT and CDR2 FRNRAP. The DNA of the CDR3 is TGTGCTAGTGGCCGACAGGGGGCGAGTGGGGCCAACGTCCTGACTTTC. It is translated as CASGRQGASGANVLTF.

The chain is built from TRBV28 and TRBJ1-5; 7 bases map to TRBD1. The ends lost 6 bases at V and 2 bases at J; junction bases unmatched: 10. The CDR3 covers 16 residues. The germline V gene encodes CDR1 MDHEN and CDR2 SYDVKM. The CDR3 DNA follows: TGTGCCAGCAGGGCCTTGGGACAGTCGGGCAATCAGCCCCAGCATTTT. It encodes CASRALGQSGNQPQHF. The variable domain in full, with the rest retrieved from reference TRBV28 and TRBJ1-5, is DVKVTQSSRYLVKRTGEKVFLECVQDMDHENMFWYRQDPGLGLRLIYFSYDVKMKEKGDIPEGYSVSREKKERFSLILESASTNQTSMYLCASRALGQSGNQPQHFGDGTRLSIL.

The chain is built from TRBV10-1 and TRBJ1-4; D call uncertain. Trimming took off 7 bases at V and 8 bases at J, with 11 bases between the two ends. Germline V gene lookup returns CDR1 WNHNN and CDR2 SYGVQD (reference sequence). This CDR3 is built from 12 residues. The CDR3 coding sequence is TGCGCCAGCATAGCGTGTGACGAAAAACTGTTTTTT. Translation gives CASIACDEKLFF.

V is TRBV11-1 and J is TRBJ2-5; weak D call: TRBD1 (5 bases). Germline values: CDR1 SGHAT, CDR2 FQDESV (reference sequence). Trimming removed 5 bases at V and 1 base at J, with 14 bases between. CDR3 length: 15 amino acids. The CDR3, as DNA: TGTGCCAGCAGCCCCCGTTTTAGGGGCCAAGAGACCCAGTACTTC. This codes for CASSPRFRGQETQYF. The complete variable domain, with remaining parts taken from reference TRBV11-1 and TRBJ2-5, reads EAEVAQSPRYKITEKSQAVAFWCDPISGHATLYWYRQILGQGPELLVQFQDESVVDDSQLPKDRFSAERLKGVDSTLKIQPAELGDSAMYLCASSPRFRGQETQYFGPGTRLLVL.

V usage is TRBV11-2 and J usage is TRBJ1-1; 7 positions match TRBD1. The CDR3 runs to 16 residues. Trimming at V came to 7 bases and at J to 8 bases, leaving 19 bases not matched to a gene. Germline V lookup: CDR1 SGHAT, CDR2 FQNNGV. The CDR3 spells CASTQRIQGSLSEAFF. For the CDR3, the DNA is TGTGCCAGCACCCAAAGGATACAGGGGAGCCTTTCAGAAGCTTTCTTT.

V is TRBV29-1 and J is TRBJ2-3; TRBD2 aligns across 7 bases. The ends lost 1 base at V and 6 bases at J; junction bases unmatched: 7. This CDR3 is built from 14 residues. Germline loops: CDR1 SQVTM, CDR2 ANQGSEA. CDR3 sequence reads: CSVEASGAWDTQYF. The CDR3 DNA reads TGCAGCGTTGAAGCTAGCGGAGCCTGGGATACGCAGTATTTT.

The rearrangement links TRBV5-6 to TRBJ2-7, with 12 nucleotides matching TRBD2. This CDR3 contains 16 residues. Germline V gene sequence: CDR1 SGHDT, CDR2 YYEEEE. With 0 bases clipped from V and 5 bases from J, the junction kept 6 bases outside the gene matches. This CDR3 is CASSLDSSGRANEQYF. The CDR3 bases are TGTGCCAGCAGCTTGGATTCTAGCGGGAGGGCTAACGAGCAGTACTTC.

The rearrangement uses TRBV3-1 (or the pseudogene TRBV3-2) and TRBJ1-2; 9 nucleotides align to TRBD1. This CDR3 is built from 16 residues. J gave up 8 bases and V 2 bases, and 12 bases lay outside the gene matches. CDR1 LGHDT and CDR2 YNNKEL come from the germline V gene (reference sequence). CDR3 DNA: TGTGCCAGCAGCCAACCTCCCGGGACAGGGACGGGGGGCTACACCTTC. As protein: CASSQPPGTGTGGYTF.

The chain joins TRBV27 to TRBJ1-1; 11 bases are shared with TRBD1. Germline values: CDR1 MNHEY, CDR2 SMNVEV (reference sequence). The CDR3 is made up of 13 amino acids. V shed 6 bases, J shed 5 bases, and the junction held 2 bases outside the gene matches. CDR3 sequence (DNA): TGTGCCAGCAGGGGACAGGGGGGAACTGAAGCTTTCTTT. Translating it yields CASRGQGGTEAFF.

This sequence joins TRBV19 and TRBJ2-7, with 11 bases lining up with TRBD1. Germline CDR1 LNHDA, CDR2 SQIVND (reference sequence). Losses at the gene ends were 5 bases for V and 2 bases for J; bases not matched to a gene: 5. The CDR3 sequence is 15 residues long. CDR3 loop: CASSPPGQGAYEQYF. In DNA, the CDR3 is TGTGCCAGTAGTCCCCCGGGACAGGGGGCCTACGAGCAGTACTTC.

The chain is built from TRBV6-1 and TRBJ2-7; 9 positions agree with TRBD2. Germline loops: CDR1 MNHNS, CDR2 SASEGT. With V trimmed by 1 base and J by 0 bases, 7 bases remained unmatched. The CDR3 is 17 amino acids. The DNA of the CDR3 is TGTGCCAGCAGTGAAGGGGCTAGCGGGGCCACCTCCTACGAGCAGTACTTC. It specifies CASSEGASGATSYEQYF.

J is TRBJ1-4 and V is TRBV6-1, with 9 bases that match TRBD1. With V trimmed by 4 bases and J by 3 bases, 9 bases remained unmatched. The CDR3 is made up of 17 amino acids. The germline gives CDR1 MNHNS, CDR2 SASEGT. CDR3 residues: CASSVPGQGRANEKLFF. CDR3 bases: TGTGCCAGCAGTGTACCGGGACAGGGTAGGGCTAATGAAAAACTGTTTTTT.

This chain connects TRBV19 to TRBJ2-5; 10 nucleotides align to TRBD2. From germline, CDR1 is LNHDA and CDR2 SQIVND (reference sequence). The CDR3 runs to 14 residues. The junction had 4 bases not matched to a gene; V was cut back by 7 bases and J by 2 bases. The CDR3 sequence is CASNPSGGQETQYF. In DNA, the CDR3 is TGTGCCAGTAACCCTAGCGGGGGACAAGAGACCCAGTACTTC.

The chain employs TRBV5-4 and TRBJ1-2; D gene ambiguous. Between the trimmed V and J ends, which lost 0 bases and 0 bases, there was a span of 9 bases. The length of the CDR3 is 15 residues. Germline loops: CDR1 SGHNT, CDR2 YYREEE (reference sequence). CDR3 residues: CASSLEGASNYGYTF. Here the CDR3 DNA reads TGTGCCAGCAGCTTGGAAGGAGCCTCTAACTATGGCTACACCTTC. Combining the CDR3 with reference TRBV5-4 and TRBJ1-2 gives the whole variable domain ETGVTQSPTHLIKTRGQQVTLRCSSQSGHNTVSWYQQALGQGPQFIFQYYREEENGRGNFPPRFSGLQFPNYSSELNVNALELDDSALYLCASSLEGASNYGYTFGSGTRLTVV.

The V and J genes are TRBV4-1 and TRBJ2-1; D is perhaps TRBD2 (6 bases). CDR1 and CDR2 from the germline V gene are MGHRA and YSYEKL. The CDR3 has 16 residues. V was trimmed by 1 base and J by 1 base, leaving 11 bases between them. Written as DNA, the CDR3 is TGCGCCAGCAGCCAAGGGGTTAGCGGATCCTACAATGAGCAGTTCTTC. Its protein is CASSQGVSGSYNEQFF.

The V and J genes are TRBV3-1 (or the pseudogene TRBV3-2) and TRBJ1-2, with 7 positions matching TRBD1. The germline V gene encodes CDR1 LGHDT and CDR2 YNNKEL (reference sequence). V trimming: 5 bases; J trimming: 5 bases; junction bases outside the gene matches: 5. This CDR3 is 13 amino acids long. The CDR3 DNA is TGTGCCAGCAGCTCGGGACAGTATTATGGCTACACCTTC. Its translation: CASSSGQYYGYTF.